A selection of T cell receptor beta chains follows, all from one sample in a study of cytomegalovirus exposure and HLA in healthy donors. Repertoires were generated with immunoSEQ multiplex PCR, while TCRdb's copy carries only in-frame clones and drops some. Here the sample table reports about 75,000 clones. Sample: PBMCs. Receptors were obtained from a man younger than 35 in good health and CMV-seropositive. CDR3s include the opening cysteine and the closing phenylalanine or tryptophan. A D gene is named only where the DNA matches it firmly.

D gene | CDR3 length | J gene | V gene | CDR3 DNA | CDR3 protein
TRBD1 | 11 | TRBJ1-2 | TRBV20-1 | TGCAGTGCTACAGGGGGCTATGGCTACACCTTC | CSATGGYGYTF
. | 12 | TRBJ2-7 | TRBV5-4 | TGTGCCAGCAGCCCCCGGGGCTACGAGCAGTACTTC | CASSPRGYEQYF
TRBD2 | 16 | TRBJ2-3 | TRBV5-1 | TGCGCCAGCAGCTTGACGACTAGCGGGAGAAAGGATACGCAGTATTTT | CASSLTTSGRKDTQYF
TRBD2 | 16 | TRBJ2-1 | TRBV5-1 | TGCGCCAGCAGCTTGGAATTCCCGACTAGCTCCAATGAGCAGTTCTTC | CASSLEFPTSSNEQFF
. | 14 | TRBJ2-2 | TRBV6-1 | TGTGCCACGTTCGTAGACAGAAGTACCGGGGAGCTGTTTTTT | CATFVDRSTGELFF
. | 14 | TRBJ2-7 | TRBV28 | TGTGCCAGCAGTTCCTCAACAGGGTTCCTCGAGCAGTACTTC | CASSSSTGFLEQYF
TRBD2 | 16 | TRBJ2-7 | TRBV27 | TGTGCCAGCAGTCCTAGACTAGCGGGAGTGTTCTACGAGCAGTACTTC | CASSPRLAGVFYEQYF
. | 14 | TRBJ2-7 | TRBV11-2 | TGTGCCAGCAGCTTTGGACTAAACGCCTACGAGCAGTACTTC | CASSFGLNAYEQYF
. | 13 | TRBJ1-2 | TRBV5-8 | TGTGCCAGCAGCTTGGGGCCAGGGTCTGGCTACACCTTC | CASSLGPGSGYTF
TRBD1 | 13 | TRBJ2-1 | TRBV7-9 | TGTGCCAGCAGCCGGGACAGGGCGAATGAGCAGTTCTTC | CASSRDRANEQFF
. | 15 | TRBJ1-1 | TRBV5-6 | TGTGCCAGCAGCTTGGGAACAAACCCGAACACTGAAGCTTTCTTT | CASSLGTNPNTEAFF
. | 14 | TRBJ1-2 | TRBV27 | TGTGCCGCTCGGGGGGCGGGGGCGTCTGACGGCTACACCTTC | CAARGAGASDGYTF
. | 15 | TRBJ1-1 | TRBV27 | TGTGCCAGCAGTTATACGGCCGGGAGGAACACTGAAGCTTTCTTT | CASSYTAGRNTEAFF
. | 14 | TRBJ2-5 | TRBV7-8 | TGTGCCAGCAGCCCACTGGGGCTACAAGAGACCCAGTACTTC | CASSPLGLQETQYF
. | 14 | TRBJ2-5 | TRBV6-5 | TGTGCCAGCAGTCCGAGCGAGATCCAAGAGACCCAGTACTTC | CASSPSEIQETQYF
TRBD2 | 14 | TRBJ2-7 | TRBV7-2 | TGTGCCACCGGGACTAGCGAGATTTTTTACGAGCAGTACTTC | CATGTSEIFYEQYF
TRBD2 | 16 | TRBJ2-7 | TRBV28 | TGTGCCAGCAGTTTAAAACGGGGGGTTTCCGCCTACGAGCAGTACTTC | CASSLKRGVSAYEQYF
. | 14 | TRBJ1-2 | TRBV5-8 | TGTGCCAGCAGCCCTGCGGGGGGCGACTATGGCTACACCTTC | CASSPAGGDYGYTF
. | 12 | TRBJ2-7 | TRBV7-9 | TGTGCCAGCAGCTTAGGAGTCTACGAGCAGTACTTC | CASSLGVYEQYF
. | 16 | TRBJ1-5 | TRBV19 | TGTGCCAGTAGTATGGGTCGAGGGGGTTTGGGCCAGCCCCAGCATTTT | CASSMGRGGLGQPQHF
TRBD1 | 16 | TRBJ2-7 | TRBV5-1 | TGCGCCAGCAGCTTGGCCGTATGGACAGGGTCCTACGAGCAGTACTTC | CASSLAVWTGSYEQYF